These T cell receptor beta chains were read from a single sample in a study of T cell responses to AZD1222 COVID-19 vaccine. The method was immunoSEQ multiplex PCR; TCRdb's version includes in-frame clones alone and lacks a portion of them. The table includes about 100,000 clones, approximately 86% detected once. The material was peripheral blood, obtained on day 0 of AZD1222 vaccination. These receptors were obtained from an adult in good health. The CDR3 runs from the conserved cysteine through the conserved F or W. Each record gives: V gene, D gene, J gene, clone size, CDR3 DNA, CDR3 protein. A D gene is named only where the DNA matches it firmly. Rows may omit the clone size; those that give it use once, few, many or a size class.

TRBV7-6	NA	TRBJ2-5	once	TGTGCCAGCAGCCCTCCCGGGGAGACCCAGTACTTC	CASSPPGETQYF
TRBV6-1	NA	TRBJ1-6	few	TGTGCCAGCAGTGATTGGCGGCGGGATAATTCACCCCTCCACTTT	CASSDWRRDNSPLHF
TRBV7-2	TRBD1	TRBJ1-6	once	TGTGCCAGCAGCTTATACAGGGGTAATTCACCCCTCCACTTT	CASSLYRGNSPLHF
TRBV5-6	NA	TRBJ1-2	NA	TGTGCCAGCAGCTTTGGTTTGAGGGGCGGCTATGGCTACACCTTC	CASSFGLRGGYGYTF
TRBV27	NA	TRBJ1-5	NA	TGTGCCAGCTCCCTTCGAGGGGCCTATATGGGAAATCAGCCCCAGCATTTT	CASSLRGAYMGNQPQHF
TRBV9	NA	TRBJ1-2	NA	TGTGCCAGCAGCCCCCAACAGGGAACTAACTATGGCTACACCTTC	CASSPQQGTNYGYTF
TRBV19	NA	TRBJ1-1	NA	TGTGCCAGTACCGGGACCGCCAGACCCACTGAAGCTTTCTTT	CASTGTARPTEAFF
TRBV6-5	NA	TRBJ2-3	NA	TGTGCCAGCAGTCAAACTGGGTCCGATACGCAGTATTTT	CASSQTGSDTQYF
TRBV6-6	NA	TRBJ1-4	NA	TGTGCCAGCAGTGCCACGGGGGGGAGTGAAAAACTGTTTTTT	CASSATGGSEKLFF
TRBV7-2	NA	TRBJ1-3	NA	TGTGCCAGCAGCCTCACCCCGGGCACCGGAAACACCATATATTTT	CASSLTPGTGNTIYF
TRBV7-9	TRBD1	TRBJ1-4	NA	TGTGCCAGCAGCTGGCCGGGACAGGGGGATGAAAAACTGTTTTTT	CASSWPGQGDEKLFF
TRBV9	NA	TRBJ2-3	once	TGTGCCAGCAGCGCTCGGGAGAGGGGGACAGATACGCAGTATTTT	CASSARERGTDTQYF
TRBV19	NA	TRBJ1-1	few	TGTGCCAGTAGTATAGGTACGGAATTGGACAGAACAAACACTGAAGCTTTCTTT	CASSIGTELDRTNTEAFF
TRBV6-5	NA	TRBJ1-2	NA	TGTGCCAGCCTTTCCGACTATGGCTACACCTTC	CASLSDYGYTF
TRBV7-7	TRBD2	TRBJ2-2	NA	TGTGCCAGCAGCGCCAGATCTAGCGGCGCGAACACCGGGGAGCTGTTTTTT	CASSARSSGANTGELFF
TRBV24-1	TRBD2	TRBJ2-5	NA	TGTGCCACCAGTGATGCCATAGCGGGGGTTCAAGAGACCCAGTACTTC	CATSDAIAGVQETQYF
TRBV18	NA	TRBJ1-2	NA	TGTGCCAGCTCACCAGGGTCAGACGCTAACTATGGCTACACCTTC	CASSPGSDANYGYTF
TRBV6-1	NA	TRBJ2-3	NA	TGTGCCAGCAGAGAAGGGGGGACGCAGTATTTT	CASREGGTQYF
TRBV7-6	TRBD2	TRBJ2-7	NA	TGTGCCAGCAGCTTAGCGACGGCGGGAGGGCTGTACGAGCAGTACTTC	CASSLATAGGLYEQYF
TRBV3-1/TRBV3-2	TRBD1	TRBJ1-2	NA	TGTGCCAGCACCCCGCGACAGGGCGGGGGCTACACCTTC	CASTPRQGGGYTF
TRBV7-9	NA	TRBJ1-3	NA	TGTGCCAGCAGACCAGAGGGGGGAGCTGGGACTGGAAACACCATATATTTT	CASRPEGGAGTGNTIYF
TRBV6-5	NA	TRBJ1-6	NA	TGTGCCAGCAGCGGGACCGCAAATTCACCCCTCCACTTT	CASSGTANSPLHF
TRBV5-1	NA	TRBJ2-3	NA	TGCGCCAGCAGCTTTCCTTACCGAGACATTTGGGCAGATACGCAGTATTTT	CASSFPYRDIWADTQYF